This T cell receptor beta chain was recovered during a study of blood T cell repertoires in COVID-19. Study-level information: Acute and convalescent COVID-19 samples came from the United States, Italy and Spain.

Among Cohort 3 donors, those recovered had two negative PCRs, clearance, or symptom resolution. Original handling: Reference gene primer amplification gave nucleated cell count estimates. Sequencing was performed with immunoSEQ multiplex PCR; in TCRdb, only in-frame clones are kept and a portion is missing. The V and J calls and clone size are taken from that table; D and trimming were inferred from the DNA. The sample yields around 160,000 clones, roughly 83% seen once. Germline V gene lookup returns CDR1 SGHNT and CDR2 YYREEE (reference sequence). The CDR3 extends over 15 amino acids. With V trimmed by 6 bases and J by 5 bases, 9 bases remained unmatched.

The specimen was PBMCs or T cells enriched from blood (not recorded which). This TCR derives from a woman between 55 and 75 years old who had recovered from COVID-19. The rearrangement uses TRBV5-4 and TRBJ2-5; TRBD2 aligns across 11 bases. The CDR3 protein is CASTWVAGGRETQYF. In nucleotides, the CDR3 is TGTGCCAGCACCTGGGTAGCGGGGGGGCGGGAGACCCAGTACTTC. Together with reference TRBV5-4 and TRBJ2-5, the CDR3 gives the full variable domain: ETGVTQSPTHLIKTRGQQVTLRCSSQSGHNTVSWYQQALGQGPQFIFQYYREEENGRGNFPPRFSGLQFPNYSSELNVNALELDDSALYLCASTWVAGGRETQYFGPGTRLLVL.